This T cell receptor beta chain appears in the sequencing data of a study of T cells in Graves' hyperthyroidism and ophthalmopathy (dated by TCRdb to about 2019). General notes on the study: Peripheral blood was sampled at the time of initial diagnosis, prior to any treatment. To identify TCR V-J signatures that set the groups apart, the researchers used a discovery cohort of about a hundred patients, made up of about 44 with Graves' ophthalmopathy and approximately 57 with stable Graves' hyperthyroidism. Prospective prediction of ophthalmopathy was tested in an independent validation cohort consisting of 18 hyperthyroidism patients and approximately 16 patients who later progressed to ophthalmopathy. The 85 to 100 discovery patients were divided at random into training and test sets in a 7:3 ratio. The study also compared thyroid tissue and blood T-cell repertoires from several Graves' hyperthyroidism patients. After blood sampling, hyperthyroidism patients were treated with methimazole at a starting dose of 30 mg daily, and ophthalmopathy patients were treated with high-dose intravenous methylprednisolone. TCR Vbeta CDR3 sequencing of 140 or so peripheral blood samples (under 45 ophthalmopathy, 75 hyperthyroidism and approximately 17 progressor patients) is reported in the paper. Overall results and qualifications from the work: No statistical method was used to set the sample size in advance, and investigators knew the group allocation. In validation, the model predicted progression to ophthalmopathy a median of roughly 6.5 months before onset, with roughly 70% sensitivity and roughly 72% specificity. Most expanded thyroid clonotypes (frequency above 0.001) were also found in blood, which suggests that blood repertoires may mirror thyroid immune responses. Ophthalmopathy was separated from stable hyperthyroidism by a 13 V-J signature model, with approximately 90% sensitivity and 81% to 82% specificity obtained in cross-validation and 80%/75% obtained in testing.

In the germline V gene, CDR1 corresponds to SQVTM and CDR2 to ANQGSEA. CDR3 length: 11 amino acids, cysteine to phenylalanine. Hyperthyroidism patients were newly diagnosed, with disease duration under 2 months, and aged 18 to 65 years. Any patient with an uncontrolled infection, another autoimmune disease, pregnancy or lactation was excluded. Clinical symptoms, serum thyroxine and TRAb, thyroid ultrasound, and orbital computed tomography formed the basis for the diagnoses. Blood from progressor patients was drawn when they were first diagnosed with hyperthyroidism, before any ophthalmopathy symptoms appeared. Ficoll-Paque density gradient centrifugation was used to isolate PBMCs from 8 to 10 ml of fresh peripheral blood. Progressor patients were initially diagnosed with Graves' hyperthyroidism and developed ophthalmopathy during follow-up. Total RNA was extracted using Trizol reagent, and RNA quality was assessed on an Agilent 2100 Bioanalyzer.

With regard to this clonotype: Its recognized antigen is unknown. No DNA is shown, since the ends of the CDR3 on it are uncertain; the CDR3 is the one TCRdb lists.

TCR beta CDR3 regions were amplified from RNA transcripts. The TCR CDR3 was subjected to a first round of RT-PCR using the HTBI primer set and the Qiagen OneStep RT-PCR kit. A second multiplex PCR round built the libraries, followed by size selection and purification. Libraries were sequenced paired-end with 100 bp reads on an Illumina HiSeq2000. Under the source paper's analysis protocol: SOAPnuke was used to process the raw data, removing reads that contained adapters or uncalled bases, had a mean Phred below 15, or lacked an exact match to the constant primer or identifier. COPE v1.2.5 was used to merge the high-quality paired reads, and each unique nucleotide sequence was defined as a clonotype. Clonotypes were aligned to IMGT TRBV, TRBD and TRBJ reference segments using MiTCR v1.1. The analysis included only V-J combinations with a frequency above 0.0001, which together covered over 98% of the repertoires. The TCS score was defined as F50 (clonal expansion) divided by E x V (chaos), with BLOSUM62-based TCRdist calculated between CDR3 peptides within each V-J. Welch's t-statistics and random forest reduced around 510 V-J features to around 14, which were used in a naive Bayes classifier (R e1071). The raw public reads went through TCRdb reprocessing: fastp at Q25, MiXCR clone calling, in-frame beta chains kept. Rows are combined by CDR3 protein, so each entry shows the most common genes and DNA. Clone size and V and J calls follow TCRdb, not the original study. Present in this sample are about 280,000 distinct CDR3 sequences, less than 30% of which were seen just once. The biggest ten clones account for more than 25% of the sample.

Sequencing used blood. This TCR was recovered from a man aged 35 to 55 with Graves' hyperthyroidism that later progressed to Graves' ophthalmopathy. The rearranged segments are TRBV29-1 and TRBJ1-1; the D call of TRBD1 is as the table states it, not checked on the DNA. Here the CDR3 is given as CSVATGAKVFF.